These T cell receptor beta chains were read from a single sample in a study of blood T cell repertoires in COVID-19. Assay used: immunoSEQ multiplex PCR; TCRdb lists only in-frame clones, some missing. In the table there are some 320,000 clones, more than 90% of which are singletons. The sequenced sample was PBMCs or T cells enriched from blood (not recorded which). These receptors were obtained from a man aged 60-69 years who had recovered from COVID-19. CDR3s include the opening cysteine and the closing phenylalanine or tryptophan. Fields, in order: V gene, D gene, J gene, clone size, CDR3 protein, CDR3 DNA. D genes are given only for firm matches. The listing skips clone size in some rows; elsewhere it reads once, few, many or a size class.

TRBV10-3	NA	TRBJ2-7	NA	CAISESREISYEQYF	TGTGCCATCAGTGAGTCGAGGGAAATCTCCTACGAGCAGTACTTC
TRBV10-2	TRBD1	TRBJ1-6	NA	CASRGQGDPSPLHF	TGCGCCAGCAGGGGACAGGGTGACCCCTCACCCCTCCACTTT
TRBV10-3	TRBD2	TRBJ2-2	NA	CAIRSTSGGNTGELFF	TGTGCCATCAGAAGCACTAGCGGGGGGAACACCGGGGAGCTGTTTTTT
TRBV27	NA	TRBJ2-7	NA	CASRAEGEGAYEQYF	TGTGCCAGCAGAGCCGAGGGGGAAGGAGCCTACGAGCAGTACTTC
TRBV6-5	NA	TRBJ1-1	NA	CASSPIGRFTEAFF	TGTGCCAGCAGCCCAATTGGGAGGTTCACTGAAGCTTTCTTT
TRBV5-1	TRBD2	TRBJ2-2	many	CASSSISGISTGELFF	TGCGCCAGCAGCTCGATTAGCGGGATATCCACCGGGGAGCTGTTTTTT
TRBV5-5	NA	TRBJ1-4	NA	CASRPGHGATNEKLFF	TGTGCCAGCAGACCCGGACACGGTGCAACTAATGAAAAACTGTTTTTT
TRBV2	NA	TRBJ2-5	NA	CASTPGEVETQYF	TGTGCCAGCACTCCCGGAGAGGTAGAGACCCAGTACTTC
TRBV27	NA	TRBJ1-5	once	CASSLSRQNHQPQHF	TGTGCCAGCAGTTTATCGAGACAGAATCATCAGCCCCAGCATTTT
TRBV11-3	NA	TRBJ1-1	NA	CASSLDPVLGQRNSLNTEAFF	TGTGCCAGCAGCTTAGACCCCGTCTTGGGACAAAGAAACTCCCTGAACACTGAAGCTTTCTTT
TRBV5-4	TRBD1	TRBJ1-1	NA	CASSFTGAVNTEAFF	TGTGCCAGCAGCTTTACAGGGGCGGTGAACACTGAAGCTTTCTTT
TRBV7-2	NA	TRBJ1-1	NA	CASSLGPLGVTEAFF	TGTGCCAGCAGCTTAGGCCCTTTAGGAGTCACTGAAGCTTTCTTT
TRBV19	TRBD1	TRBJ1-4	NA	CASSKTGKLFF	TGTGCCAGTAGTAAGACAGGGAAACTGTTTTTT
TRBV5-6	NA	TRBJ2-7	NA	CASRSDSSYEQYF	TGTGCCAGCAGATCTGACAGTTCCTACGAGCAGTACTTC
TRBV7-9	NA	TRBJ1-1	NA	CASSFTGPISAEAFF	TGTGCCAGCAGCTTTACAGGCCCTATAAGCGCTGAAGCTTTCTTT
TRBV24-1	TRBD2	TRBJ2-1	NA	CATSDLRASGRGNEQFF	TGTGCCACCAGTGATTTGCGGGCTAGCGGGAGGGGCAATGAGCAGTTCTTC
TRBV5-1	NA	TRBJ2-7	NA	CASSLDGGVYEQYF	TGCGCCAGCAGCTTGGATGGAGGGGTTTACGAGCAGTACTTC
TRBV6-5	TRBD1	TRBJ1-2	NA	CASSTGTAYGYTF	TGTGCCAGCAGCACCGGGACAGCCTATGGCTACACCTTC
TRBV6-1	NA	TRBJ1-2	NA	CASSENTGIIYGYTF	TGTGCCAGCAGTGAAAATACAGGGATCATCTATGGCTACACCTTC
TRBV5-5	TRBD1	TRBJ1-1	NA	CASSEGALTYEAFF	TGTGCCAGCAGCGAGGGGGCCCTAACTTATGAAGCTTTCTTT
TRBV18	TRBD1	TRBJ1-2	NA	CASSPNSQGHRGRDYGYTF	TGTGCCAGCTCACCTAACTCTCAGGGACACAGGGGGCGAGACTATGGCTACACCTTC
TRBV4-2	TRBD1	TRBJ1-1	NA	CASSQFSGQAVTEAFF	TGTGCCAGCAGCCAATTTTCCGGACAGGCGGTCACTGAAGCTTTCTTT
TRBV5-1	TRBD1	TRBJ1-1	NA	CASSWGQGAYEAFF	TGCGCCAGCAGCTGGGGACAGGGGGCCTATGAAGCTTTCTTT
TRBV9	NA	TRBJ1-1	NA	CASSARQVTEAFF	TGTGCCAGCAGCGCAAGACAGGTCACTGAAGCTTTCTTT
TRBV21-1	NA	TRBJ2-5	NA	CASSRRQCWETQYF	TGTGCCAGCAGCAGAAGACAGTGTTGGGAGACCCAGTACTTC
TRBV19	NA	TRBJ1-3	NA	CASSIRRVFFGNTIYF	TGTGCCAGTAGTATTCGCAGGGTTTTTTTCGGAAACACCATATATTTT
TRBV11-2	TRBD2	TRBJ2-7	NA	CASSLLAGTSSYEQYF	TGTGCCAGCAGCTTGCTTGCGGGGACTAGTTCCTACGAGCAGTACTTC
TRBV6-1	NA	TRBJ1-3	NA	CASSEVGQGGNTIYF	TGTGCCAGCAGTGAAGTTGGTCAGGGAGGAAACACCATATATTTT
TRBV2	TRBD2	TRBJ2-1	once	CASMSSGIVSYNEQFF	TGTGCCAGCATGTCTAGCGGGATTGTTTCCTACAATGAGCAGTTCTTC
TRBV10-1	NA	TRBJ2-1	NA	CASTPLSSVLGEQFF	TGCGCCAGCACTCCTTTATCTAGCGTCCTCGGTGAGCAGTTCTTC
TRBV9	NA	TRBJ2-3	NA	CASSVVEGATDTQYF	TGTGCCAGCAGCGTAGTGGAGGGGGCAACAGATACGCAGTATTTT
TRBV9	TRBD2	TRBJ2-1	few	CASSALLTSGFSYNEQFF	TGTGCCAGCAGCGCCCTCTTGACTAGCGGCTTCTCCTACAATGAGCAGTTCTTC
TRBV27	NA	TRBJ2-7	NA	CASSSPPGPGTSPYEQYF	TGTGCCAGCAGTTCTCCCCCGGGCCCAGGGACATCCCCCTACGAGCAGTACTTC
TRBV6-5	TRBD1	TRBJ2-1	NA	CASGEDRGDEQFF	TGTGCCAGCGGCGAGGACAGGGGGGATGAGCAGTTCTTC
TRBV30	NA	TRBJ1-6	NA	CAWSVLGFNSPLHF	TGTGCCTGGAGTGTACTCGGGTTTAATTCACCCCTCCACTTT
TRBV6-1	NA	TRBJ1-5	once	CASSEVLGGQPQHF	TGTGCCAGCAGTGAAGTCCTGGGGGGTCAGCCCCAGCATTTT
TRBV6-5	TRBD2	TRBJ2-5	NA	CASSYGSGRQETQYF	TGTGCCAGCAGTTACGGCAGCGGGAGGCAGGAGACCCAGTACTTC
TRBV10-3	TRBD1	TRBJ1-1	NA	CAISPDRDGTEAFF	TGTGCCATCAGTCCTGACAGGGATGGCACTGAAGCTTTCTTT
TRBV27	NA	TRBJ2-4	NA	CASSLGWRESAAKNIQYF	TGTGCCAGCAGTTTAGGATGGAGGGAAAGCGCAGCCAAAAACATTCAGTACTTC
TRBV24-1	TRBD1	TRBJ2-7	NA	CATSDPGTGSRNEQYF	TGTGCCACCAGTGATCCCGGGACAGGGAGCAGGAACGAGCAGTACTTC
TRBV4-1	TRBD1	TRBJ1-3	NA	CASSQGKTGGLSGNTIYF	TGCGCCAGCAGCCAAGGAAAAACAGGGGGCCTCTCTGGAAACACCATATATTTT
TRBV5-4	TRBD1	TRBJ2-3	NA	CASSKQGARGSTDTQYF	TGTGCCAGCAGCAAACAGGGGGCCAGGGGGTCTACAGATACGCAGTATTTT
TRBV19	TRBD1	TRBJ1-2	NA	CASSVRTGVYGYTF	TGTGCCAGTAGTGTCCGGACAGGCGTCTATGGCTACACCTTC
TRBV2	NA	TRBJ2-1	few	CASSEAWPVNNEQFF	TGTGCCAGCAGTGAAGCTTGGCCCGTTAACAATGAGCAGTTCTTC
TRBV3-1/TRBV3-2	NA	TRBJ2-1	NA	CASSQDIRGNEQFF	TGTGCCAGCAGCCAAGACATCCGGGGCAATGAGCAGTTCTTC
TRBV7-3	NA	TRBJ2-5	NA	CASSLYTQETQYF	TGTGCCAGCAGCTTGTACACACAAGAGACCCAGTACTTC